The next 26 T cell receptor beta chains were all read from a single sample in a study of T-cell memory formation after mild COVID-19. TCRdb re-called the 5' RACE reads with MiXCR, one entry per CDR3 protein. The table shows about 350,000 distinct CDR3 sequences, with roughly 20% occurring only once. Sequenced: PBMCs or a T cell subset sorted from them (not recorded which). The source is a man younger than 30 who had mild COVID-19 (a few samples of this study predate the infection). Cell type and time point are not known.

V gene TRBV7-2 combines with J gene TRBJ1-1, with 10 bases that match TRBD1. Germline V gene lookup returns CDR1 SGHTA and CDR2 FQGNSA. This CDR3 contains 16 residues. With 3 bases clipped from V and 3 bases from J, the junction kept 7 bases outside the gene matches. CDR3: CASSFGSGTGDTEAFF. The CDR3 DNA follows: TGTGCCAGCAGCTTCGGTTCCGGGACAGGGGACACTGAAGCTTTCTTT.

The chain is built from TRBV5-6 and TRBJ2-7, with 7 bases lining up with TRBD1. CDR1 and CDR2 from the germline V gene are SGHDT and YYEEEE. This CDR3 has 14 residues. V trimming: 2 bases; J trimming: 2 bases; junction bases outside the gene matches: 4. CDR3 protein: CASSLQGRPYEQYF. In DNA form, the CDR3 reads TGTGCCAGCAGCTTACAGGGGCGTCCCTACGAGCAGTACTTC.

This clonotype was seen only a few times. This CDR3 reads CASSQDRTYNEQFF. DNA of the CDR3: TGCGCCAGCAGCCAAGATCGGACCTACAATGAGCAGTTCTTC. J is TRBJ2-1 and V is TRBV4-3; D gene ambiguous. This CDR3 contains 14 residues. The V gene lost 0 bases and the J gene lost 2 bases, with 5 bases spanning the gap. The V gene's germline CDR1 is LGHNA and CDR2 YSLEER.

In its sample, this clonotype was seen a few times. The chain uses TRBV4-1 and TRBJ1-5, with TRBD1 matching over 9 bases. The V and J ends lost 3 bases and 4 bases, in that order; junction bases with no gene match: 4. CDR1 and CDR2 (germline): MGHRA, YSYEKL. The CDR3 contains 15 residues. Here the CDR3 reads CASSQGTGWNQPQHF. Here the CDR3 DNA reads TGCGCCAGCAGCCAGGGGACAGGGTGGAATCAGCCCCAGCATTTT.

The chain links TRBV7-6 to TRBJ1-1; D may be TRBD1 (5 bases). Germline V gene data show CDR1 as SGHVS and CDR2 as FNYEAQ. This CDR3 contains 13 residues. Trimming left V 5 bases short and J 6 bases short, with 13 bases between. CDR3 sequence (DNA): TGTGCCAGCAGCCCCGGGGGTAACGCTGAAGCTTTCTTT. It yields the protein CASSPGGNAEAFF.

A single count supports this clonotype. V is TRBV4-3 and J is TRBJ2-7; D gene unclear. Trimming took 4 bases from V and 1 from J, leaving 11 bases between them. Germline CDR1 reads LGHNA; CDR2 reads YSLEER. This CDR3 contains 14 residues. The CDR3 DNA follows: TGCGCCAGCAGCCCACGTGGAGATTCCTACGAGCAGTACTTC. Amino acid sequence: CASSPRGDSYEQYF.

This clonotype was found a few times. The rearrangement links TRBV10-3 to TRBJ1-4; TRBD1 might be the D (5 bases). The CDR3 is 14 residues long. The V and J ends lost 10 bases and 5 bases respectively, with 17 bases between them. CDR1 is ENHRY, CDR2 SYGVKD, per germline. CDR3 residues: CASRGRQSNEKLFF. CDR3 bases: TGTGCCAGCCGGGGACGACAGAGCAATGAAAAACTGTTTTTT.

Only a few counts were recorded for this clonotype. This chain joins TRBV7-2 and TRBJ2-5; 11 nucleotides line up with TRBD2. The V segment lost 1 base and the J segment 7 bases; nucleotides outside the gene matches: 8. This CDR3 comprises 16 residues. Per the germline V gene, CDR1 is SGHTA and CDR2 is FQGNSA. CDR3 bases: TGTGCCAGCAGCTTAGGTTTAACTAGCGGGGGAGGGACCCAGTACTTC. Amino acid sequence: CASSLGLTSGGGTQYF. The entire variable domain, with the rest obtained from reference TRBV7-2 and TRBJ2-5, is as follows: GAGVSQSPSNKVTEKGKDVELRCDPISGHTALYWYRQSLGQGLEFLIYFQGNSAPDKSGLPSDRFSAERTGGSVSTLTIQRTQQEDSAVYLCASSLGLTSGGGTQYFGPGTRLLVL.

The chain employs TRBV7-6 and TRBJ1-1, with a weak D call TRBD1 (5 bases). The length of the CDR3 is 16 residues. V was pared by 3 bases and J by 1 base, with 15 bases between. CDR1 is SGHVS and CDR2 is FNYEAQ in the germline V gene. CDR3: CASSFGTGVRNTEAFF. For the CDR3, the DNA is TGTGCCAGCAGCTTCGGAACGGGGGTCCGGAACACTGAAGCTTTCTTT.

The CDR3 bases are TGTGCCAGCACCCCACGGACAGAGGGTGGCTACACCTTC. Residues: CASTPRTEGGYTF. The chain uses TRBV7-2 and TRBJ1-2, with D perhaps matching TRBD1 (6 bases). The CDR3 has 13 residues. The V gene lost 7 bases and the J gene lost 7 bases, with 16 bases spanning the gap. Germline CDR1 SGHTA, CDR2 FQGNSA.

V usage is TRBV15 and J usage is TRBJ2-7, with D perhaps TRBD2 (7 bases). The CDR3 is made up of 14 amino acids. Trimming left V 5 bases short and J 2 bases short, with 13 bases between. Germline values: CDR1 LNHNV, CDR2 YYDKDF (reference sequence). Here the CDR3 reads CATSPGGLPYEQYF. Written as DNA, the CDR3 is TGTGCCACCAGCCCCGGGGGGCTCCCCTACGAGCAGTACTTC. Full variable domain (rest looked up from reference TRBV15 and TRBJ2-7): DAMVIQNPRYQVTQFGKPVTLSCSQTLNHNVMYWYQQKSSQAPKLLFHYYDKDFNNEADTPDNFQSRRPNTSFCFLDIRSPGLGDTAMYLCATSPGGLPYEQYFGPGTRLTVT.

This clonotype came up a few times. V and J are TRBV29-1 and TRBJ1-1, with D unresolved. V shed 0 bases and J shed 1 base, with 6 bases lying between them. The CDR3 consists of 13 residues. Looked up from germline, CDR1 is SQVTM and CDR2 is ANQGSEA. The CDR3 here is CSVEDNPNTEAFF. CDR3 nucleotide sequence: TGCAGCGTTGAAGATAACCCGAACACTGAAGCTTTCTTT. The complete variable domain, with remaining parts taken from reference TRBV29-1 and TRBJ1-1, reads SAVISQKPSRDICQRGTSLTIQCQVDSQVTMMFWYRQQPGQSLTLIATANQGSEATYESGFVIDKFPISRPNLTFSTLTVSNMSPEDSSIYLCSVEDNPNTEAFFGQGTRLTVV.

V gene TRBV3-1 combines with J gene TRBJ1-3, with unresolved D. This CDR3 is 15 amino acids long. The germline V gene has CDR1 LGHDT and CDR2 YNNKEL (reference sequence). The germline V and J ends were trimmed by 2 bases and 1 base, with 9 bases remaining between them. CDR3 sequence: CASSQRSGSGNTIYF. The CDR3 DNA reads TGTGCCAGCAGCCAACGATCAGGTTCTGGAAACACCATATATTTT.

The gene calls are TRBV6-6 and TRBJ2-2, with 8 bases identical to TRBD2. Germline V gene sequence: CDR1 MNHNY, CDR2 SVGAGI (reference sequence). Losses at the gene ends were 6 bases for V and 4 bases for J; bases not matched to a gene: 7. The CDR3 sequence is 15 residues long. CDR3 DNA sequence: TGTGCCAGCAGCCCGGGACTAGTCAGCACCGGGGAGCTGTTTTTT. Encoded protein: CASSPGLVSTGELFF.

The CDR3, as DNA: TGTGCCAGCAGGATTGGGGGCGGAGAGACCCAGTACTTC. Translation gives CASRIGGGETQYF. J is TRBJ2-5 and V is TRBV6-5; a weak D match, TRBD1 (6 bases). Germline values: CDR1 MNHEY, CDR2 SVGAGI. CDR3 size: 13 residues. V lost 6 bases and J 4 bases, leaving 12 bases between the germline ends.

In its sample, this clonotype was seen once. V usage is TRBV20-1 and J usage is TRBJ1-2; possible D gene TRBD1, 6 bases. This CDR3 has 14 residues. V dropped 1 base and J dropped 4 bases, with 13 bases sitting between them. Germline V lookup: CDR1 DFQATT, CDR2 SNEGSKA (reference sequence). The CDR3 sequence is CSARGQQGTYGYTF. For the CDR3, the DNA is TGCAGTGCTAGAGGCCAGCAGGGGACCTATGGCTACACCTTC.

The CDR3 sequence is CASSLGGRITGELFF. The DNA of the CDR3 is TGTGCCAGCAGCTTGGGGGGCAGGATAACCGGGGAGCTGTTTTTT. The chain links TRBV5-5 to TRBJ2-2, with a tentative D call TRBD1 (5 bases). V was shortened by 0 bases and J by 5 bases, with 11 bases between the two germline ends. The CDR3 runs to 15 residues. Germline-derived CDR1 and CDR2 are SGHKS and YYEKEE (reference sequence).

This clonotype has just a few counts. The chain recombines TRBV5-5 with TRBJ2-1; the D gene is possibly TRBD1 (6 bases). The germline gives CDR1 SGHKS, CDR2 YYEKEE (reference sequence). The ends were cut back, 0 bases at V and 9 bases at J, with 13 bases in the middle. There are 14 residues in the CDR3. Written as DNA, the CDR3 is TGTGCCAGCAGCTTGGTCACAGGGCGAGCTGAGCAGTTCTTC. This translates into CASSLVTGRAEQFF. The full variable domain, completed using reference TRBV5-5 and TRBJ2-1, is DAGVTQSPTHLIKTRGQQVTLRCSPISGHKSVSWYQQVLGQGPQFIFQYYEKEERGRGNFPDRFSARQFPNYSSELNVNALLLGDSALYLCASSLVTGRAEQFFGPGTRLTVL.

This clonotype was detected a few times. V gene TRBV5-1 combines with J gene TRBJ1-3, with TRBD1 matching 9 bases. This CDR3 has 10 residues. The J segment lost 16 bases and the V segment lost 7 bases, leaving 6 bases of the junction unmatched. Germline V gives CDR1 SGHRS, CDR2 YFSETQ. The CDR3 is CASGSGTGYF. The CDR3 DNA reads TGCGCCAGCGGCTCCGGGACAGGGTATTTT.

This chain links TRBV7-6 with TRBJ2-3; D may be TRBD2 (5 bases). Looked up from germline, CDR1 is SGHVS and CDR2 is FNYEAQ. V shed 0 bases and J shed 3 bases, with 10 bases lying between them. The CDR3 spans 15 residues. CDR3 loop: CASSLAQLVTDTQYF. The CDR3 coding sequence is TGTGCCAGCAGCTTAGCGCAACTAGTGACAGATACGCAGTATTTT.

The V and J genes are TRBV29-1 and TRBJ2-2, with D possibly TRBD1 on 6 matching bases. Trimming took 4 bases from V and 6 from J, leaving 15 bases between them. This CDR3 spans 14 amino acids. In germline, CDR1 is SQVTM, CDR2 ANQGSEA. CDR3 sequence: CSVVDSGVPGELFF. Here the CDR3 DNA reads TGCAGCGTTGTAGATTCAGGGGTACCCGGGGAGCTGTTTTTT.

This clonotype turned up a few times. V gene TRBV12-3 or TRBV12-4 combines with J gene TRBJ1-1, with unresolved D. The CDR3 loop spans 13 amino acids. V gave up 3 bases and J gave up 5 bases, with 10 bases separating them. DNA of the CDR3: TGTGCCAGCAGTTTTGAAGGGATAACTGAAGCTTTCTTT. It encodes CASSFEGITEAFF.

This clonotype was observed a few times. The DNA of the CDR3 is TGCAGTGCTAGAGAGCTCGCGGGGAGCTCCTACAATGAGCAGTTCTTC. It yields the protein CSARELAGSSYNEQFF. The V gene is TRBV20-1, the J gene TRBJ2-1, with D perhaps TRBD2 (6 bases). Between the trimmed V and J ends, which lost 0 bases and 0 bases, there was a span of 12 bases. The CDR3 contains 16 residues. CDR1 and CDR2 from the germline V gene are DFQATT and SNEGSKA (reference sequence).

This clonotype appeared a few times. The V call is TRBV29-1, the J call TRBJ1-2; D is undetermined. V was cut by 0 bases and J by 5 bases, with 10 bases left in between. Germline V gives CDR1 SQVTM, CDR2 ANQGSEA. The length of the CDR3 is 13 residues. DNA for the CDR3: TGCAGCGTTGAAGATCAGCATCGTTATGGCTACACCTTC. Its translation is CSVEDQHRYGYTF. The full variable domain, in which reference TRBV29-1 and TRBJ1-2 provide the parts outside the CDR3, is SAVISQKPSRDICQRGTSLTIQCQVDSQVTMMFWYRQQPGQSLTLIATANQGSEATYESGFVIDKFPISRPNLTFSTLTVSNMSPEDSSIYLCSVEDQHRYGYTFGSGTRLTVV.

This clonotype was detected only a few times. The V and J genes are TRBV5-4 and TRBJ2-1, with a tentative D call TRBD2 (7 bases). The CDR3 is 14 residues long. From germline, CDR1 is SGHNT and CDR2 YYREEE (reference sequence). The V end was cut by 2 bases, the J end by 8 bases, with 14 bases between. The CDR3: CASSFRGGKDEQFF. The CDR3 DNA follows: TGTGCCAGCAGCTTTCGCGGGGGCAAGGATGAGCAGTTCTTC.

The sample holds a few counts of this clonotype. The gene calls are TRBV5-6 and TRBJ2-2; D is unresolved. V lost 0 bases to trimming and J lost 7 bases, with 10 bases between them. The CDR3 runs 14 residues. Germline values: CDR1 SGHDT, CDR2 YYEEEE. The DNA for the CDR3 is TGTGCCAGCAGCTTGGCCGCCGTGGGCGGGGAGCTGTTTTTT. Its protein product is CASSLAAVGGELFF.